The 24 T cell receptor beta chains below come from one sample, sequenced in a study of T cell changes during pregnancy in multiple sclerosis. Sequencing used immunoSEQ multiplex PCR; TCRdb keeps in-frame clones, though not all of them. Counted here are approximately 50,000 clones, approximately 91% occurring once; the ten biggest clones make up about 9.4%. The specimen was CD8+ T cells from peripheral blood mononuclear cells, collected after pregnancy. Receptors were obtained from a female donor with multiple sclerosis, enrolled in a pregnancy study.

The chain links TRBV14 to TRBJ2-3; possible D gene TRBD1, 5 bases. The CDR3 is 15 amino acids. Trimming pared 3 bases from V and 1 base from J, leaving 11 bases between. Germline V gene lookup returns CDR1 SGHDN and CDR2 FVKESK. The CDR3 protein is CASSQGLRGTDTQYF. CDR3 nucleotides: TGTGCCAGCAGCCAGGGTCTCAGGGGCACAGATACGCAGTATTTT.

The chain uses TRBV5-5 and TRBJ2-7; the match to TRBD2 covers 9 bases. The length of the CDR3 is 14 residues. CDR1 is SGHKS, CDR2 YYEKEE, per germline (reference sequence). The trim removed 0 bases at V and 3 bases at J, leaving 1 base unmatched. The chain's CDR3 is CASSLVSGGYEQYF. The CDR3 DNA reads TGTGCCAGCAGCTTGGTTAGCGGGGGCTACGAGCAGTACTTC.

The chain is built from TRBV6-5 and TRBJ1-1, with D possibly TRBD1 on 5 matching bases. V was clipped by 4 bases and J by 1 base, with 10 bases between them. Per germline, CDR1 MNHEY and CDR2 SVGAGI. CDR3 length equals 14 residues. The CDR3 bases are TGTGCCAGCAGTTGGGGCAGGGCGAACACTGAAGCTTTCTTT. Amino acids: CASSWGRANTEAFF.

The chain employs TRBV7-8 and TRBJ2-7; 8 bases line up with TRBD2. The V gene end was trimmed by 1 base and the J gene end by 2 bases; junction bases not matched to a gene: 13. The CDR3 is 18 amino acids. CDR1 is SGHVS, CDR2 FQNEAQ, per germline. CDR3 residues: CASSLVGSGVLPPYEQYF. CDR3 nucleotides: TGTGCCAGCAGCTTAGTTGGTAGCGGGGTTCTTCCACCCTACGAGCAGTACTTC.

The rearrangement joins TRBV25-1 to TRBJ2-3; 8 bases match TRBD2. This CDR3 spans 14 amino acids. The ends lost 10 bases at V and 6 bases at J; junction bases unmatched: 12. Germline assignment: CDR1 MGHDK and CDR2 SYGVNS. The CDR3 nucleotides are TGTGCCACTGTCCGCGCGGGGGGTGTGGATACGCAGTATTTT. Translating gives CATVRAGGVDTQYF. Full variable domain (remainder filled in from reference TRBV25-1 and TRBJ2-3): EADIYQTPRYLVIGTGKKITLECSQTMGHDKMYWYQQDPGMELHLIHYSYGVNSTEKGDLSSESTVSRIRTEHFPLTLESARPSHTSQYLCATVRAGGVDTQYFGPGTRLTVL.

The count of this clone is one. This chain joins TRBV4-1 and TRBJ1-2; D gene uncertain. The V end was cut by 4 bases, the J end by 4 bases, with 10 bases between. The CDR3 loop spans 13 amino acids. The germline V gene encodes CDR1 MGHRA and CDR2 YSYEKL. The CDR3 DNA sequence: TGCGCCAGCAGCCCCGGGGAGGTCTATGGCTACACCTTC. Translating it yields CASSPGEVYGYTF.

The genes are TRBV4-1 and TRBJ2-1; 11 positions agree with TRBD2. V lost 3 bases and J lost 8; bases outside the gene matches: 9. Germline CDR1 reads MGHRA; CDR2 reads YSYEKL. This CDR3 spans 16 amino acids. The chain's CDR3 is CASSHPLAGGRDEQFF. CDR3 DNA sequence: TGCGCCAGCAGCCACCCTCTAGCGGGGGGTAGGGATGAGCAGTTCTTC.

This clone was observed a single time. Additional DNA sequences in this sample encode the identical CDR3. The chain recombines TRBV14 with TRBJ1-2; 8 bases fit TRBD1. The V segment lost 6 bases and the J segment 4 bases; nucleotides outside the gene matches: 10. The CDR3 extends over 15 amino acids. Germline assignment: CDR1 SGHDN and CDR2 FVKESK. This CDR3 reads CASSLGTGGPYGYTF. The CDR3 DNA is TGTGCCAGCAGTCTCGGGACAGGCGGGCCCTATGGCTACACCTTC.

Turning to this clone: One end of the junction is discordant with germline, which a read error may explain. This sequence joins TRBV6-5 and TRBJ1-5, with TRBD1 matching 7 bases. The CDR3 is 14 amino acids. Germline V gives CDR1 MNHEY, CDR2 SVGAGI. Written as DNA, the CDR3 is TGTGCCATCAGTACAGGGGATAGCAATCAGCCCCAGCATTTT. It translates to CAISTGDSNQPQHF.

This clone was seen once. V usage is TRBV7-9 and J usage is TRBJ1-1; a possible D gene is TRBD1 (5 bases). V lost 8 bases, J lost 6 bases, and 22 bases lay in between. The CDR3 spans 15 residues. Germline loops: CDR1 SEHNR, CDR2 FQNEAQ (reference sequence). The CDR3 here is CASLGAGWEYAEAFF. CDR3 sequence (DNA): TGTGCCAGCCTAGGGGCCGGCTGGGAATACGCTGAAGCTTTCTTT.

CDR3 in DNA: TGTGCCAGCAGCATTTCAGGGCCACCAATGAACACTGAAGCTTTCTTT. Translated: CASSISGPPMNTEAFF. The V gene is TRBV2, the J gene TRBJ1-1, with D possibly TRBD1 on 5 matching bases. CDR1 is SNHLY and CDR2 is FYNNEI in the germline V gene. The CDR3 extends over 16 amino acids. Trimming removed 6 bases from V and 0 bases from J, with 17 bases in between. Complete variable domain (other parts from reference TRBV2 and TRBJ1-1): EPEVTQTPSHQVTQMGQEVILRCVPISNHLYFYWYRQILGQKVEFLVSFYNNEISEKSEIFDDQFSVERPDGSNFTLKIRSTKLEDSAMYFCASSISGPPMNTEAFFGQGTRLTVV.

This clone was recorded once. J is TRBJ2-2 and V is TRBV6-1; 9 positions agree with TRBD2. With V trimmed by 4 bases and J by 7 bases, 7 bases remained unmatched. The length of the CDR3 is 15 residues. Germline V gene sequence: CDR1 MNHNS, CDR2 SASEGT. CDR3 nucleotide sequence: TGTGCCAGCAGTGTTGGCGGGGGGGGAATCGGGGAGCTGTTTTTT. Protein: CASSVGGGGIGELFF.

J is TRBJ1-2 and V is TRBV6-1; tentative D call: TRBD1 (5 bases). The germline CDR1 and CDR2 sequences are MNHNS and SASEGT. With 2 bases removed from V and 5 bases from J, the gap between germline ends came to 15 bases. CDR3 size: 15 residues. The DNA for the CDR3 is TGTGCCAGCAGTGAATCCCCCGGAGGGGATTATGGCTACACCTTC. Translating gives CASSESPGGDYGYTF.

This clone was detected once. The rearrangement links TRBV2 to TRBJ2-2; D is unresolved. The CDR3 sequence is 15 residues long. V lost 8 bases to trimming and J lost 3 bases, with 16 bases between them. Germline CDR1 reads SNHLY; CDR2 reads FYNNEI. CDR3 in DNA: TGTGCCAGCTCTCGAGTATCCATGGACACCGGGGAGCTGTTTTTT. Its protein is CASSRVSMDTGELFF.

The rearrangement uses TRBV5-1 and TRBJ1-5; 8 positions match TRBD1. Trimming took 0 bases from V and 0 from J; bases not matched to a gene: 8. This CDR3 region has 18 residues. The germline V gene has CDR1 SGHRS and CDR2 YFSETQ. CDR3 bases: TGCGCCAGCAGCTTGGGACAGGGGTTCGCTTATAGCAATCAGCCCCAGCATTTT. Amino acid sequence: CASSLGQGFAYSNQPQHF.

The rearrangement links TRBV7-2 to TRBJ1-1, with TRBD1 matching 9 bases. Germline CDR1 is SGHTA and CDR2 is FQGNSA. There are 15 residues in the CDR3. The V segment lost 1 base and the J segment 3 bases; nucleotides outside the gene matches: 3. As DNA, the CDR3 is TGTGCCAGCAGCTTAGATGGGGACAGGGACACTGAAGCTTTCTTT. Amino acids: CASSLDGDRDTEAFF.

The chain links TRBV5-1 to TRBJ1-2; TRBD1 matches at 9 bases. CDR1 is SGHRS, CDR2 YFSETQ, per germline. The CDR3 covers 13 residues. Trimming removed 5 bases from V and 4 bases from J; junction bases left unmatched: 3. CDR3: CASRDRGGYGYTF. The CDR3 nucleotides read TGCGCCAGCAGGGACAGGGGAGGCTATGGCTACACCTTC.

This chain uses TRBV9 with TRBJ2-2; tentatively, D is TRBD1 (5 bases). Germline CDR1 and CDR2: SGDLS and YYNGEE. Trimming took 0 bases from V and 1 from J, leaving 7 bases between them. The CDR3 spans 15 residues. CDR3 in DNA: TGTGCCAGCAGCGTAGCAGGGATGAACACCGGGGAGCTGTTTTTT. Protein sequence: CASSVAGMNTGELFF.

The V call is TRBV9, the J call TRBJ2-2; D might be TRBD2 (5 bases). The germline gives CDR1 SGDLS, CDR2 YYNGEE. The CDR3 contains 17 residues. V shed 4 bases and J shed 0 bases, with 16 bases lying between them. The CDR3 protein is CASSQEAETSNTGELFF. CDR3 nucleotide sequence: TGTGCCAGCAGCCAGGAGGCGGAAACCTCGAACACCGGGGAGCTGTTTTTT.

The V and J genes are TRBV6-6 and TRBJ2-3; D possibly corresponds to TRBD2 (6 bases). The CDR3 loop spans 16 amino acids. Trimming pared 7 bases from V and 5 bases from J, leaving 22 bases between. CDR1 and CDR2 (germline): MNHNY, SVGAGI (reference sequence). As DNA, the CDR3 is TGTGCCAGCAAACCAGAAGGGTCTAGACTAGAAGATACGCAGTATTTT. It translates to CASKPEGSRLEDTQYF.

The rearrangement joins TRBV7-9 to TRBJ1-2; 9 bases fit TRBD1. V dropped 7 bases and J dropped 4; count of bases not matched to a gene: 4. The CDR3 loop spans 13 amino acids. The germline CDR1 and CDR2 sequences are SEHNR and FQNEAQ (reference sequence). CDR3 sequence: CASIGDRAYGYTF. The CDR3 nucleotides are TGTGCCAGCATCGGGGACAGGGCCTATGGCTACACCTTC.

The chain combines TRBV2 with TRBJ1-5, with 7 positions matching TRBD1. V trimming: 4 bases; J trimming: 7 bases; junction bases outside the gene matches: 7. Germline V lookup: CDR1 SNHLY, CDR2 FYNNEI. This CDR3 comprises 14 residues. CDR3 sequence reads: CASSVQGSGQPQHF. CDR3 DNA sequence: TGTGCCAGCAGTGTACAGGGGAGTGGGCAGCCCCAGCATTTT.

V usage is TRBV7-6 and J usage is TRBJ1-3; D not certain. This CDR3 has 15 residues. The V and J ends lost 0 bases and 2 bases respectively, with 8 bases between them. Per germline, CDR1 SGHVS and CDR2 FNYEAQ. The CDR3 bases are TGTGCCAGCAGCTTAGCGCACACCGCTGGAAACACCATATATTTT. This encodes CASSLAHTAGNTIYF.

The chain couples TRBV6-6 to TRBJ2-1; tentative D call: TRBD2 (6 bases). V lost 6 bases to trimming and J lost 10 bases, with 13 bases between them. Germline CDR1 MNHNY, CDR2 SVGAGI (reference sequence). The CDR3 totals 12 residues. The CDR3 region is CASRGVGGEQFF. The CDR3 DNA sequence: TGTGCCAGCAGGGGCGTGGGAGGAGAGCAGTTCTTC.